Below are 20 T cell receptor beta chains sequenced from a single sample in a study of OX40 agonist ivuxolimab in advanced cancers. Data came from immunoSEQ multiplex PCR; TCRdb stores just in-frame clones and leaves some out. In the table there are approximately 10,000 clones, 85% to 90% of which are singletons. The sequences come from CD4+ or CD8+ T cells sorted from blood, collected in a trial of the OX40 agonist ivuxolimab. The source is an adult with an advanced solid tumor such as melanoma, head and neck, liver or kidney cancer.

The chain carries TRBV7-2 and TRBJ2-5; D possibly corresponds to TRBD2 (6 bases). The CDR3 contains 13 residues. V dropped 8 bases and J dropped 3 bases, with 13 bases sitting between them. CDR1 SGHTA and CDR2 FQGNSA come from the germline V gene. The CDR3 sequence: CASGLALEETQYF. CDR3 sequence (DNA): TGTGCCAGCGGGCTAGCGTTGGAAGAGACCCAGTACTTC.

This chain links TRBV11-1 with TRBJ2-5, with D possibly TRBD1 on 5 matching bases. The CDR3 extends over 15 amino acids. Germline lookup yields CDR1 SGHAT and CDR2 FQDESV (reference sequence). V lost 1 base to trimming and J lost 5 bases, with 14 bases between them. The CDR3 DNA follows: TGTGCCAGCAGCTTAGTTTCCAGGGTGGACGAGACCCAGTACTTC. Protein sequence: CASSLVSRVDETQYF.

This chain uses TRBV7-6 with TRBJ2-7, with D unresolved. The CDR3 covers 12 residues. V was clipped by 2 bases and J by 2 bases, with 4 bases between them. Germline V lookup: CDR1 SGHVS, CDR2 FNYEAQ. The CDR3 DNA is TGTGCCAGCAGCTTATATGCCTACGAGCAGTACTTC. Residues: CASSLYAYEQYF.

This clone was seen a few times. The J gene is TRBJ1-2, the V gene TRBV9; 8 bases are shared with TRBD1. There are 15 residues in the CDR3. With V trimmed by 0 bases and J by 5 bases, 6 bases remained unmatched. Germline CDR1 SGDLS, CDR2 YYNGEE. The CDR3: CASSVGQGPMYGYTF. CDR3 bases: TGTGCCAGCAGCGTAGGACAGGGGCCTATGTATGGCTACACCTTC.

This chain links TRBV7-8 with TRBJ2-7; D unresolved. In germline, CDR1 is SGHVS, CDR2 FQNEAQ. V gave up 8 bases and J gave up 2 bases, with 13 bases separating them. The CDR3 has 13 residues. CDR3 sequence reads: CASSDMRAYEQYF. The CDR3 DNA reads TGTGCCAGCTCCGACATGAGAGCCTACGAGCAGTACTTC.

This chain links TRBV13 with TRBJ2-1, with 13 bases that match TRBD2. The V gene end was trimmed by 1 base and the J gene end by 4 bases; junction bases not matched to a gene: 4. This CDR3 is built from 17 residues. The germline gives CDR1 PRHDT, CDR2 FYEKMQ (reference sequence). The CDR3 protein is CASSLEGLAGRYNEQFF. Written as DNA, the CDR3 is TGTGCCAGCAGCTTAGAGGGACTAGCGGGGAGATACAATGAGCAGTTCTTC.

The V and J genes are TRBV6-5 and TRBJ1-1; perhaps TRBD1 as D (5 bases). Trimming took 0 bases from V and 4 from J, leaving 12 bases between them. The V gene's germline CDR1 is MNHEY and CDR2 SVGAGI. The CDR3 extends over 15 amino acids. CDR3: CASSYSVREGTEAFF. CDR3 sequence (DNA): TGTGCCAGCAGTTACTCGGTCAGGGAGGGCACTGAAGCTTTCTTT.

This chain uses TRBV4-2 with TRBJ1-1; D is unresolved. The ends were cut back, 0 bases at V and 5 bases at J, with 10 bases in the middle. Per germline, CDR1 LGHNA and CDR2 YNFKEQ. There are 14 residues in the CDR3. CDR3: CASSQDRSVTEAFF. The CDR3 DNA sequence: TGTGCCAGCAGCCAAGATCGGTCGGTTACTGAAGCTTTCTTT.

V usage is TRBV10-3 and J usage is TRBJ2-7; 9 bases fit TRBD2. V shed 0 bases and J 6 bases; nucleotides not matched to a gene: 6. This CDR3 spans 15 amino acids. The germline V gene encodes CDR1 ENHRY and CDR2 SYGVKD. The CDR3 DNA sequence: TGTGCCATCAGTGAGTCGCCCAGCGGGGGGTTCGAGCAGTACTTC. Translated: CAISESPSGGFEQYF.

V usage is TRBV28 and J usage is TRBJ1-1; TRBD1 might be the D (5 bases). Germline V gene data show CDR1 as MDHEN and CDR2 as SYDVKM. The CDR3 runs 17 residues. V was clipped by 3 bases and J by 0 bases, with 17 bases between them. CDR3 coding DNA: TGTGCCAGCAGTTTGGATGGTCGGGCAGGGTTGAACACTGAAGCTTTCTTT. Its translation is CASSLDGRAGLNTEAFF.

This chain joins TRBV6-5 and TRBJ1-5, with 7 positions matching TRBD1. This CDR3 contains 13 residues. Germline trimming cut 6 bases from V and 6 bases from J; bases unmatched to any gene: 5. Germline lookup yields CDR1 MNHEY and CDR2 SVGAGI. The CDR3 spells CASSSDRVQPQHF. CDR3 DNA sequence: TGTGCCAGCAGCTCTGACAGGGTTCAGCCCCAGCATTTT.

This clone showed up just a few times. The V call is TRBV27, the J call TRBJ1-5; no definite D call. Germline V gene lookup returns CDR1 MNHEY and CDR2 SMNVEV (reference sequence). The CDR3 extends over 14 amino acids. V dropped 4 bases and J dropped 2 bases, with 9 bases sitting between them. CDR3 DNA sequence: TGTGCCAGCAGTTCTTCCGTGCGCAATCAGCCCCAGCATTTT. Its translation: CASSSSVRNQPQHF.

V and J are TRBV19 and TRBJ2-7, with 9 bases identical to TRBD1. Germline V lookup: CDR1 LNHDA, CDR2 SQIVND (reference sequence). This CDR3 has 13 residues. J was trimmed by 3 bases and V by 5 bases; bases with no gene match: 2. The DNA of the CDR3 is TGTGCCAGTAGTGTGGACAGGGGCTACGAGCAGTACTTC. It specifies CASSVDRGYEQYF.

For the CDR3, the DNA is TGTGCCAGCAGTGAGGACCCCGTTGGTTATCAGCCCCAGCATTTT. This gives the protein CASSEDPVGYQPQHF. This chain connects TRBV6-1 to TRBJ1-5; D is unclear. V lost 3 bases to trimming and J lost 5 bases, with 14 bases between them. Germline CDR1 reads MNHNS; CDR2 reads SASEGT. This CDR3 has 15 residues.

The CDR3 DNA reads as TGTGCCAGCAGCGGACGGGGGGGCAGCACAGATACGCAGTATTTT. Translated: CASSGRGGSTDTQYF. The chain links TRBV6-1 to TRBJ2-3; 8 positions match TRBD2. The CDR3 consists of 15 residues. Germline V gene sequence: CDR1 MNHNS, CDR2 SASEGT. The V and J ends lost 6 bases and 0 bases, in that order; junction bases with no gene match: 5.

In nucleotides, the CDR3 is TGTGCCAGCAGCGTAATCCCCAGCTCCTACGAGCAGTACTTC. Its translation is CASSVIPSSYEQYF. V is TRBV9 and J is TRBJ2-7; D not resolved. Between the trimmed V and J ends, which lost 1 base and 0 bases, there was a span of 8 bases. CDR1 is SGDLS and CDR2 is YYNGEE in the germline V gene. This CDR3 region has 14 residues.

With regard to this clone: Compared with germline, one end of the junction differs, possibly owing to a read error. The chain has TRBV19 and TRBJ2-4, with D possibly TRBD1 on 6 matching bases. This CDR3 is 12 amino acids long. Germline CDR1 and CDR2: LNHDA and SQIVND (reference sequence). This CDR3 is CASRDLGHLFNF. The CDR3 DNA reads as TGTGCCAGTAGGGACCTGGGACACCTCTTCAACTTC.

The CDR3 loop is CAGGKPGQLNQPQHF. The CDR3 DNA sequence: TGTGCCGGGGGAAAACCGGGACAGCTTAATCAGCCCCAGCATTTT. The chain couples TRBV19 to TRBJ1-5; 7 nucleotides align to TRBD1. CDR3 size: 15 residues. Germline trimming cut 11 bases from V and 4 bases from J; bases unmatched to any gene: 14. Germline V lookup: CDR1 LNHDA, CDR2 SQIVND (reference sequence).

The chain is built from TRBV6-6 and TRBJ2-7; no firm D call. V was pared by 0 bases and J by 4 bases, with 10 bases between. The CDR3 covers 14 residues. Germline V lookup: CDR1 MNHNY, CDR2 SVGAGI (reference sequence). The CDR3 coding sequence is TGTGCCAGCAGTTACTCCAGTGGGTTTTACGAGCAGTACTTC. Protein: CASSYSSGFYEQYF.

CDR3 protein: CASSISYGTGGRIGTGELFF. The CDR3 DNA reads as TGTGCCAGTAGTATATCGTACGGGACAGGAGGCCGAATAGGGACCGGGGAGCTGTTTTTT. The J gene is TRBJ2-2, the V gene TRBV19; 8 positions agree with TRBD1. V was clipped by 2 bases and J by 5 bases; unmatched bases: 19. CDR1 LNHDA and CDR2 SQIVND come from the germline V gene (reference sequence). CDR3 length: 20 amino acids.